Below, one T cell receptor beta chain is given with its context. Its cognate antigen is unknown. Treatment: oral pan-JAK inhibitor, 5-10 mg twice daily. The sample is drawn from a study of CD8+ T cells in alopecia areata. Study summary: The SALT score measured affected scalp surface percentage in treated patients.

Whole-study results and caveats: Among the 100 top clones, expanded CD8+ clones, like scalp clonality, were significantly decreased by tofacitinib. Researchers report lesional scalp, most notably alopecia totalis/universalis, outstripped normal scalp in clonality.

V lost 7 bases, J lost 4 bases, and 10 bases lay in between. CDR1 and CDR2 from the germline V gene are SQVTM and ANQGSEA. CDR3 size: 11 residues. Once RNA had been extracted, it was reverse transcribed into cDNA to act as the sequencing template. TCRdb's table, derived via immunoSEQ multiplex PCR, lists solely in-frame clones and lacks some. The sample has 150,000 to 200,000 clones, roughly 60% seen once. The receptor was isolated from a human donor with alopecia areata. The chain recombines TRBV29-1 with TRBJ1-2; perhaps TRBD1 as D (6 bases). This material consisted of CD4+ T cells sorted from blood, taken at week 24, from a patient treated with tofacitinib. The CDR3 loop reads CSARTAYGYTF. The DNA for the CDR3 is TGCAGCGCAAGGACAGCCTATGGCTACACCTTC.